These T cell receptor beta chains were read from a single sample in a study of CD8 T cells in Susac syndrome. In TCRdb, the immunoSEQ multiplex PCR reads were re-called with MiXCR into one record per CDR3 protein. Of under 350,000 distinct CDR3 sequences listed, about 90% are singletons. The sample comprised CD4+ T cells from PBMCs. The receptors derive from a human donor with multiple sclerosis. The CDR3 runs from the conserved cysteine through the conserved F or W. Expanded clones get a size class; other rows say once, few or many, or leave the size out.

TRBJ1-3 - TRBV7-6 CASSTTSTTSGNTIYF
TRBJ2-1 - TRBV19 CASSIGTEAEQFF
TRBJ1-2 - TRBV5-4 CASSRTGKYGYTF
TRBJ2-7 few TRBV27 CASRESWQAAKQYF
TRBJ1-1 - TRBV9 CASSVLGFTEAFF
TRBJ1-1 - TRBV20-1 CSAGGERGEEAFF
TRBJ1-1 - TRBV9 CASSNDRAEAFF
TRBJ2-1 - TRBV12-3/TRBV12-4 CASSFETSGRANEQFF
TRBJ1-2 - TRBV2 CASSLGLADGYTF
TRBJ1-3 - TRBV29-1 CSGLDSLSGNTIYF
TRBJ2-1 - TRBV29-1 CSVEVAGAGEQFF
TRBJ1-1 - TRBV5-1 CASGLEQGAGTEAFF
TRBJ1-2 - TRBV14 CASSPTPVGGYTF
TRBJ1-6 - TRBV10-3 CAISEEGTMSPLHF
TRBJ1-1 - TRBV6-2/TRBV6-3 CATRPFGQNTEAFF
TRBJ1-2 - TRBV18 CASSAVVTNYGYTF
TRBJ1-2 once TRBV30 CAWTTGSYGYTF
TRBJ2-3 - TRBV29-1 CSVVGLAGVSDTQYF
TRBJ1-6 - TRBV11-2 CASSQDRGSSPLHF
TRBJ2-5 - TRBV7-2 CASSTGLAGAETQYF
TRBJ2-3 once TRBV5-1 CASSPGTVGPTDTQYF
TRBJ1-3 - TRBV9 CASSPSGADRTSSGNTIYF
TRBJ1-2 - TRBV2 CASSGGPSAFYGYTF
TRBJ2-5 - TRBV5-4 CASSPRWEQETQYF
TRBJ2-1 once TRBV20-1 CSAPDQLAGYEQFF
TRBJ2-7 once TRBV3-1 CASSQGRWGSEQYF
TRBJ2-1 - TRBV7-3 CASSLTASGGGLSYNEQFF